The source of this T cell receptor beta chain is a study of blood T cells in healthy people across ages. Germline loops: CDR1 SQVTM, CDR2 ANQGSEA. The CDR3 consists of 12 residues. V was shortened by 3 bases and J by 4 bases, with 6 bases between the two germline ends. Healthy Russian Caucasian donors spanned ages about 6 to 90 years. Study results and caveats: Measured against age, TCR beta diversity per million T cells decreased in a roughly linear manner.

The authors ran a second PCR of about 6 to 12 cycles using a sample-barcoded 5' primer and a J-beta primer mix. Each cDNA molecule was tagged by a template-switch adaptor that had 12 random nucleotides. From each sample, at least 3 million paired-end reads containing CDR3 were obtained. Using its own MiXCR run on the 5' RACE reads, TCRdb lists one record per CDR3 protein. The table shows over a million distinct CDR3 sequences, with almost 60% occurring only once. This clonotype has more than one count but fewer than ten. Antigen unknown. The source material was blood. V gene TRBV29-1 combines with J gene TRBJ1-4; D gene unclear. The source of this sequence is a man younger than 30 in good health. The CDR3 is CSVDSLNEKLFF. In DNA, the CDR3 is TGCAGCGTTGATTCACTTAATGAAAAACTGTTTTTT.